Listed below are T cell receptor beta chains from one sample, sequenced in a study of blood T cell repertoires in COVID-19. Data came from immunoSEQ multiplex PCR; TCRdb stores just in-frame clones and leaves some out. The data contain hundreds of thousands of clones, approximately 85% of them seen just once; the ten biggest clones take up 2% to 2.5%. The sample taken for sequencing was PBMCs or T cells enriched from blood (not recorded which). All receptors come from a woman in her thirties or forties with acute COVID-19. The CDR3 runs from the conserved cysteine through the conserved F or W. Expanded clones are given a class, and other clones once, few, many or no size at all.

J gene,clone size,CDR3 length,V gene,CDR3 protein
TRBJ1-4,.,13,TRBV6-2/TRBV6-3,CASSYWGGEKLFF
TRBJ1-2,once,12,TRBV6-5,CASKYRTGSYTF
TRBJ1-3,.,16,TRBV7-8,CASSLVDAGSGNTIYF
TRBJ1-5,.,17,TRBV24-1,CATSDILHRGLGQPQHF
TRBJ1-3,.,16,TRBV6-5,CASSYDGQYSGNTIYF
TRBJ1-6,.,16,TRBV19,CASSIGGTGGNSPLHF
TRBJ2-7,.,16,TRBV3-1/TRBV3-2,CASSQEVPSGGGEQYF
TRBJ1-4,.,15,TRBV6-5,CASRDPRGSNEKLFF
TRBJ2-1,once,16,TRBV7-9,CASTLWRSGGLDEQFF
TRBJ2-2,.,14,TRBV10-3,CAISETDNTGELFF
TRBJ2-5,.,17,TRBV27,CASSIQTGLAGPETQYF
TRBJ1-2,few,14,TRBV2,CASRGIGGNYGYTF
TRBJ1-5,.,13,TRBV10-3,CATSGNSNQPQHF
TRBJ2-1,.,15,TRBV15,CATSGTGTGNYEQFF
TRBJ1-3,.,16,TRBV5-5,CASSPRTGSSGNTIYF
TRBJ2-4,.,15,TRBV5-1,CASSLGSRGADIQYF
TRBJ2-7,.,14,TRBV5-1,CASSLIGSSYEQYF
TRBJ1-1,.,14,TRBV29-1,CSVRVRLLNTEAFF
TRBJ1-6,.,16,TRBV27,CASSRNPTGQMAPLHF
TRBJ2-6,once,17,TRBV2,CASRPGQGAPGANVLTF
TRBJ2-7,.,13,TRBV6-2/TRBV6-3,CASSTSGMGEQYF
TRBJ1-4,.,16,TRBV18,CASSPGTGTGDEKLFF
TRBJ2-1,.,14,TRBV5-1,CASSLGTSGGQQFF
TRBJ2-2,.,13,TRBV19,CASSDRGTGELFF
TRBJ2-2,.,14,TRBV5-1,CASSTGTATGELFF